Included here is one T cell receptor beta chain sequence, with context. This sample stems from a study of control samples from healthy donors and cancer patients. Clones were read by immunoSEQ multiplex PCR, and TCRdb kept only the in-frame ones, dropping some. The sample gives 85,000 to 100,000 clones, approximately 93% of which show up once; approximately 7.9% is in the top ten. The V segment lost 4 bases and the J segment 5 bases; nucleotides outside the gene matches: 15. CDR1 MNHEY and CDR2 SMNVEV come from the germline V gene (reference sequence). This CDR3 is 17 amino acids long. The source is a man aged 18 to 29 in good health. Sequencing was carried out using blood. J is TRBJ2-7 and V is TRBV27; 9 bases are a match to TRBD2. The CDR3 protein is CASSYAGTSWGVNEQYF. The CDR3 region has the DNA TGTGCCAGCAGTTACGCCGGGACTAGCTGGGGTGTCAACGAGCAGTACTTC.